Below, one T cell receptor beta chain is given with its context. Treatment noted: 19 received Ad26.COV2.S at low or high dose, single or two shots; roughly 5 received placebo; per-sample allocation not given. Sampling occurred on day 63 after the first vaccine or placebo injection. Sequenced by immunoSEQ multiplex PCR; TCRdb stores in-frame clones only, minus some. The table includes 250,000 to 300,000 clones, around 87% detected once. The data derive from a study of Ad26.COV2.S vaccination and SARS-CoV-2 variants. Across the study: Trial arm assignment for the donor was COV1001 Ad26.COV2.S. Intramuscular Ad26.COV2.S at 5x10^10 or 1x10^11 viral particles.

Germline CDR1 LNHNV, CDR2 YYDKDF (reference sequence). The CDR3 runs to 14 residues. The trim removed 2 bases at V and 12 bases at J, leaving 10 bases unmatched. The clonotype originates from a person between 18 and 60 years old who received the Ad26.COV2.S COVID-19 vaccine or a placebo. V usage is TRBV15 and J usage is TRBJ1-1, with 9 bases aligning to TRBD1. This material consisted of peripheral blood, taken in a trial of Ad26.COV2.S vaccine versus placebo. CDR3 amino acids: CATSRHIQGASPFF. The CDR3 nucleotides read TGTGCCACCAGCAGACACATACAGGGGGCCTCTCCTTTCTTT.